The 20 T cell receptor beta chains presented below share a single source sample, sequenced in a study of T cell responses to AZD1222 COVID-19 vaccine. The method was immunoSEQ multiplex PCR; TCRdb's version includes in-frame clones alone and lacks a portion of them. The data hold over 65,000 clones, with 85% to 90% observed a single time. Source: peripheral blood, taken 28 days after the second AZD1222 dose. The receptors come from an adult who received the AZD1222 COVID-19 vaccine.

The V gene is TRBV14, the J gene TRBJ2-1; TRBD2 aligns across 7 bases. The CDR3 totals 15 residues. Germline loops: CDR1 SGHDN, CDR2 FVKESK. The V and J ends lost 4 bases and 7 bases, in that order; junction bases with no gene match: 10. CDR3 DNA: TGTGCCAGCAGCCCCCTGGCGGCGGGAGAAAATGAGCAGTTCTTC. Encoded protein: CASSPLAAGENEQFF.

The chain couples TRBV25-1 to TRBJ2-5, with 10 bases fitting TRBD1. V gave up 4 bases and J gave up 5 bases; unmatched junction bases: 4. The CDR3 totals 14 residues. Per germline, CDR1 MGHDK and CDR2 SYGVNS. The CDR3 loop is CASSVTGGRETQYF. Written as DNA, the CDR3 is TGTGCCAGCAGTGTGACAGGGGGCCGGGAGACCCAGTACTTC.

The rearrangement joins TRBV5-4 to TRBJ1-1; D is possibly TRBD1 (5 bases). Per the germline V gene, CDR1 is SGHNT and CDR2 is YYREEE (reference sequence). This CDR3 spans 14 amino acids. The V and J ends lost 3 bases and 3 bases respectively, with 12 bases between them. The CDR3 DNA follows: TGTGCCAGCAGCTCAGGAGGGGTCTACACTGAAGCTTTCTTT. Translation gives CASSSGGVYTEAFF.

The V and J genes are TRBV5-1 and TRBJ1-2, with D perhaps TRBD1 (6 bases). Germline loops: CDR1 SGHRS, CDR2 YFSETQ. The CDR3 runs 15 residues. V shed 0 bases and J shed 4 bases, with 13 bases lying between them. The CDR3 nucleotides are TGCGCCAGCAGCTTGGAGAGGACAGCGGGCTATGGCTACACCTTC. Amino acids: CASSLERTAGYGYTF.

V gene TRBV7-9 combines with J gene TRBJ2-7, with D possibly TRBD2 on 5 matching bases. Germline CDR1 SEHNR, CDR2 FQNEAQ (reference sequence). The CDR3 totals 13 residues. V gave up 5 bases and J gave up 6 bases, with 14 bases separating them. The CDR3 DNA sequence: TGTGCCAGCAGCCTCGTTGAGGGTTGCGAGCAGTACTTC. It specifies CASSLVEGCEQYF.

The genes are TRBV19 and TRBJ1-1; no firm D call. The germline gives CDR1 LNHDA, CDR2 SQIVND (reference sequence). Trimming took off 0 bases at V and 1 base at J, with 9 bases between the two ends. The CDR3 is 15 amino acids. CDR3: CASSIDRLPNTEAFF. For the CDR3, the DNA is TGTGCCAGTAGTATAGATCGGCTGCCGAACACTGAAGCTTTCTTT.

J is TRBJ2-7 and V is TRBV10-2; either TRBD1 or TRBD2 may supply D (5 bases each). Looked up from germline, CDR1 is WSHSY and CDR2 is SAAADI. Trimming took 8 bases from V and 1 from J, leaving 12 bases between them. CDR3 size: 13 residues. The CDR3 reads CASVSGTSYEQYF. Here the CDR3 DNA reads TGCGCCAGCGTCAGTGGGACGTCCTACGAGCAGTACTTC.

As DNA, the CDR3 is TGCGCCAGCAGCTTGACCGACTTAGCGTCAGCTTTCTTT. This translates into CASSLTDLASAFF. V is TRBV5-1 and J is TRBJ1-1; no firm D call. This CDR3 is built from 13 residues. With 1 base removed from V and 10 bases from J, the gap between germline ends came to 14 bases. Germline V gene data show CDR1 as SGHRS and CDR2 as YFSETQ.

The chain joins TRBV7-8 to TRBJ2-7; a possible D gene is TRBD1 (6 bases). Trimming took 0 bases from V and 3 from J, leaving 15 bases between them. Germline V gene data show CDR1 as SGHVS and CDR2 as FQNEAQ. The CDR3 consists of 16 residues. This CDR3 is CASSLAGTSGLYEQYF. The CDR3 DNA follows: TGTGCCAGCAGCTTAGCCGGGACAAGCGGCCTCTACGAGCAGTACTTC.

The rearrangement uses TRBV12-3 or TRBV12-4 and TRBJ2-3; D is undetermined. The ends were cut back, 1 base at V and 3 bases at J, with 5 bases in the middle. The CDR3 runs to 13 residues. The CDR3 nucleotides read TGTGCCAGCAGTTTAGACTTGACAGATACGCAGTATTTT. This sequence encodes CASSLDLTDTQYF.

A remark on this clone: This same CDR3 is encoded by further DNA sequences in the sample. J is TRBJ1-1 and V is TRBV4-1, with a possible D match to TRBD1 (5 bases). With 0 bases removed from V and 5 bases from J, the gap between germline ends came to 13 bases. Germline V gene lookup returns CDR1 MGHRA and CDR2 YSYEKL. This CDR3 region has 15 residues. The CDR3 bases are TGCGCCAGCAGCCAAGATGGGGGGGGTGGAACTGAAGCTTTCTTT. It translates to CASSQDGGGGTEAFF.

V and J are TRBV2 and TRBJ2-7; 12 bases map to TRBD2. Germline-derived CDR1 and CDR2 are SNHLY and FYNNEI. The CDR3 length is 13 residues. Germline trimming cut 6 bases from V and 4 bases from J; bases unmatched to any gene: 1. CDR3 DNA: TGTGCCAGCAGGACTAGCGGGAGTTACGAGCAGTACTTC. Its translation is CASRTSGSYEQYF.

The rearrangement joins TRBV24-1 to TRBJ1-2; no reliable D call. Deletions cut 3 bases from V and 5 bases from J, with 15 bases between. This CDR3 has 15 amino acids. The germline gives CDR1 KGHDR, CDR2 SFDVKD. CDR3 residues: CATSDPEGGKYGYTF. DNA for the CDR3: TGTGCCACCAGTGATCCCGAGGGCGGAAAATATGGCTACACCTTC.

The V and J genes are TRBV2 and TRBJ2-1; TRBD2 might be the D (6 bases). V shed 6 bases and J shed 0 bases, with 12 bases lying between them. The CDR3 spans 15 residues. Per the germline V gene, CDR1 is SNHLY and CDR2 is FYNNEI. Written as DNA, the CDR3 is TGTGCCAGCAGCGAGATGGGGGGCTCCTACAATGAGCAGTTCTTC. This sequence encodes CASSEMGGSYNEQFF.

The V call is TRBV6-5, the J call TRBJ1-2; possibly TRBD1 for D (6 bases). Between the trimmed V and J ends, which lost 2 bases and 14 bases, there was a span of 15 bases. The CDR3 is made up of 12 amino acids. Germline V gene data show CDR1 as MNHEY and CDR2 as SVGAGI. CDR3 protein: CASSYRKGGLTF. The CDR3 DNA is TGTGCCAGCAGTTACAGGAAGGGGGGCCTGACCTTC.

This chain links TRBV5-6 with TRBJ1-2; the match to TRBD1 covers 7 bases. Germline lookup yields CDR1 SGHDT and CDR2 YYEEEE. The CDR3 sequence is 15 residues long. J lost 4 bases, V lost 4 bases, and 10 bases had no gene match. CDR3 in DNA: TGTGCCAGCAGCCCGGACAGGAGGAGGGTCTATGGCTACACCTTC. Translation: CASSPDRRRVYGYTF.

The V call is TRBV7-2, the J call TRBJ2-2; unclear D gene. There are 14 residues in the CDR3. V was shortened by 5 bases and J by 0 bases, with 7 bases between the two germline ends. The germline V gene encodes CDR1 SGHTA and CDR2 FQGNSA. CDR3 residues: CASSAPPNTGELFF. DNA for the CDR3: TGTGCCAGCAGCGCGCCCCCGAACACCGGGGAGCTGTTTTTT.

The chain combines TRBV19 with TRBJ1-2; 9 positions agree with TRBD1. This CDR3 comprises 16 residues. Germline V gene lookup returns CDR1 LNHDA and CDR2 SQIVND (reference sequence). V lost 3 bases and J lost 0; bases outside the gene matches: 5. The CDR3 DNA is TGTGCCAGTAGTATCGGGACAGGGATCCCTAACTATGGCTACACCTTC. This translates into CASSIGTGIPNYGYTF.

This chain uses TRBV3-1 (or the pseudogene TRBV3-2) with TRBJ1-1, with D possibly matching TRBD1 (5 bases). Trimming took 4 bases from V and 5 from J, leaving 17 bases between them. The CDR3 length is 15 residues. Per the germline V gene, CDR1 is LGHDT and CDR2 is YNNKEL (reference sequence). For the CDR3, the DNA is TGTGCCAGCAGCCCCCCCCGGGGCGGGGGGACTGAAGCTTTCTTT. Translated, it gives CASSPPRGGGTEAFF.

This chain uses TRBV28 with TRBJ2-2; no reliable D call. Germline-derived CDR1 and CDR2 are MDHEN and SYDVKM. The V end lost 3 bases, the J end lost 1 base, and 9 bases lay between the germline ends. The length of the CDR3 is 15 residues. The CDR3 DNA is TGTGCCAGCAGTTTGGCCAGCCTGAACACCGGGGAGCTGTTTTTT. Protein sequence: CASSLASLNTGELFF.